Shown below are 24 T cell receptor beta chains from a single sample sequenced in a study of shared T cell receptors in the human thymus. TCRdb's copy holds only in-frame clones and misses some; the assay was immunoSEQ multiplex PCR. The sample lists approximately 760,000 clones; 70% to 90% were seen once. These records were also assigned to another study, of human thymus T cells.

The sequencing input was thymocytes. Receptors originate from a girl under two years old with a congenital heart defect.

CDR3 nucleotides: TGTGCCAGCAGTTTCAGGGTTAACGCTGGCTACACCTTC. This encodes CASSFRVNAGYTF. The chain employs TRBV28 and TRBJ1-2; TRBD1 is a possible D gene (5 bases). V shed 3 bases and J shed 7 bases, with 12 bases lying between them. This CDR3 is built from 13 residues. Germline V gene lookup returns CDR1 MDHEN and CDR2 SYDVKM.

The chain has TRBV4-1 and TRBJ2-3; 8 nucleotides agree with TRBD1. V shed 4 bases and J 5 bases; nucleotides not matched to a gene: 11. This CDR3 has 16 amino acids. Germline V lookup: CDR1 MGHRA, CDR2 YSYEKL. The chain's CDR3 is CASSRDHRGYGDTQYF. CDR3 sequence (DNA): TGCGCCAGCAGCCGCGACCACAGGGGGTATGGAGATACGCAGTATTTT.

The chain recombines TRBV4-3 with TRBJ1-6; unclear D gene. The CDR3 totals 14 residues. In germline, CDR1 is LGHNA, CDR2 YSLEER. Trimming pared 0 bases from V and 7 bases from J, leaving 7 bases between. The CDR3 region is CASSQEETNSPLHF. CDR3 sequence (DNA): TGCGCCAGCAGCCAAGAGGAGACCAATTCACCCCTCCACTTT.

The J gene is TRBJ2-3, the V gene TRBV5-6; 11 positions match TRBD2. V dropped 0 bases and J dropped 9; count of bases not matched to a gene: 15. CDR3 length: 18 amino acids. Per the germline V gene, CDR1 is SGHDT and CDR2 is YYEEEE. Here the CDR3 DNA reads TGTGCCAGCAGCTTGGTTCGGGCCAATAGCGGGGGGGCCCACACGCAGTATTTT. Its translation is CASSLVRANSGGAHTQYF.

The rearrangement joins TRBV5-6 to TRBJ1-5; D may be TRBD1 (5 bases). There are 16 residues in the CDR3. Germline V gene sequence: CDR1 SGHDT, CDR2 YYEEEE. V gave up 1 base and J gave up 2 bases, with 13 bases separating them. The CDR3 bases are TGTGCCAGCAGCTTGAGGGGTGGGGCTGGCAATCAGCCCCAGCATTTT. Translating gives CASSLRGGAGNQPQHF.

The CDR3 loop reads CASSDYTGGDTQYF. As DNA, the CDR3 is TGTGCCAGCAGTGATTACACAGGGGGAGATACGCAGTATTTT. V usage is TRBV25-1 and J usage is TRBJ2-3; 8 bases map to TRBD1. This CDR3 spans 14 amino acids. Germline trimming cut 3 bases from V and 5 bases from J; bases unmatched to any gene: 4. Germline-derived CDR1 and CDR2 are MGHDK and SYGVNS.

For the CDR3, the DNA is TGCGCCAGCAGCCACCCTAACAGGGTATCTCAGGAGACCCAGTACTTC. Amino acid sequence: CASSHPNRVSQETQYF. V gene TRBV4-1 combines with J gene TRBJ2-5, with D maybe TRBD1 (6 bases). Germline CDR1 reads MGHRA; CDR2 reads YSYEKL. V was shortened by 3 bases and J by 5 bases, with 19 bases between the two germline ends. The CDR3 has 16 amino acids.

The V and J genes are TRBV10-3 and TRBJ1-2; 7 bases line up with TRBD1. V lost 8 bases, J lost 3 bases, and 18 bases stayed unmatched. Germline CDR1 reads ENHRY; CDR2 reads SYGVKD. The CDR3 is made up of 17 amino acids. CDR3: CAIDTADGQARDYGYTF. The CDR3 nucleotides read TGTGCCATCGACACTGCTGACGGACAGGCAAGGGACTATGGCTACACCTTC.

The rearrangement uses TRBV19 and TRBJ1-1, with TRBD1 identical over 7 bases. The germline CDR1 and CDR2 sequences are LNHDA and SQIVND (reference sequence). The CDR3 has 16 residues. Trimming removed 4 bases from V and 4 bases from J; junction bases left unmatched: 12. The CDR3 nucleotides are TGTGCCAGTAGTAGGGACCAACAGGGGCGGAGCACTGAAGCTTTCTTT. Protein sequence: CASSRDQQGRSTEAFF.

This rearrangement joins TRBV5-6 to TRBJ2-1, with 12 bases matching TRBD2. The CDR3 length is 16 residues. The germline CDR1 and CDR2 sequences are SGHDT and YYEEEE. J was trimmed by 6 bases and V by 4 bases; bases with no gene match: 8. The chain's CDR3 is CASSTLAGGLVNEQFF. DNA of the CDR3: TGTGCCAGCAGCACTCTAGCGGGGGGGCTGGTCAATGAGCAGTTCTTC.

CDR3 amino acids: CASMGRGADRLAVGTEAFF. The CDR3 DNA reads as TGTGCCAGTATGGGGAGGGGGGCCGATCGCCTGGCCGTGGGCACTGAAGCTTTCTTT. The chain uses TRBV19 and TRBJ1-1; TRBD1 might be the D (6 bases). The CDR3 is made up of 19 amino acids. CDR1 LNHDA and CDR2 SQIVND come from the germline V gene (reference sequence). Trimming removed 7 bases at V and 4 bases at J, with 31 bases between. The entire variable domain, with the rest obtained from reference TRBV19 and TRBJ1-1, is as follows: DGGITQSPKYLFRKEGQNVTLSCEQNLNHDAMYWYRQDPGQGLRLIYYSQIVNDFQKGDIAEGYSVSREKKESFPLTVTSAQKNPTAFYLCASMGRGADRLAVGTEAFFGQGTRLTVV.

The chain recombines TRBV5-1 with TRBJ2-7, with 7 bases matching TRBD2. Per germline, CDR1 SGHRS and CDR2 YFSETQ. The CDR3 is 14 residues long. The trim removed 4 bases at V and 0 bases at J, leaving 4 bases unmatched. CDR3 DNA: TGCGCCAGCAGCCCCCGGGACTACTCCTACGAGCAGTACTTC. Residues: CASSPRDYSYEQYF.

The J gene is TRBJ1-1, the V gene TRBV5-6; no clear D gene. CDR3 length equals 14 residues. CDR1 and CDR2 (germline): SGHDT, YYEEEE. The V gene lost 0 bases and the J gene lost 6 bases, with 12 bases spanning the gap. CDR3 DNA sequence: TGTGCCAGCAGCTTGGCCATGTGGAGGGCTGAAGCTTTCTTT. It yields the protein CASSLAMWRAEAFF.

This clone has only a few counts. V usage is TRBV15 and J usage is TRBJ1-1; D perhaps matches TRBD1 (5 bases). Trimming took 1 base from V and 0 from J, leaving 9 bases between them. The germline CDR1 and CDR2 sequences are LNHNV and YYDKDF (reference sequence). The CDR3 is made up of 15 amino acids. The CDR3 spells CATSRVRGMNTEAFF. The CDR3 DNA sequence: TGTGCCACCAGCAGAGTTCGGGGGATGAACACTGAAGCTTTCTTT.

The rearrangement uses TRBV6-6 and TRBJ1-1; D is unresolved. Germline V gene data show CDR1 as MNHNY and CDR2 as SVGAGI (reference sequence). This CDR3 contains 15 residues. With 0 bases removed from V and 0 bases from J, the gap between germline ends came to 8 bases. Written as DNA, the CDR3 is TGTGCCAGCAGTTACTCGGAGGGAATGAACACTGAAGCTTTCTTT. Residues: CASSYSEGMNTEAFF.

The J gene is TRBJ1-1, the V gene TRBV10-1, with D perhaps TRBD1 (5 bases). The germline V gene encodes CDR1 WNHNN and CDR2 SYGVQD (reference sequence). The CDR3 has 13 residues. Trimming cost V 5 bases and J 1 base, with 8 bases left between them. This chain's CDR3 is CASSWGRNTEAFF. The CDR3 DNA is TGCGCCAGCAGTTGGGGCAGGAACACTGAAGCTTTCTTT.

The chain joins TRBV7-2 to TRBJ2-7; the match to TRBD1 covers 7 bases. The germline V gene encodes CDR1 SGHTA and CDR2 FQGNSA. Trimming cost V 6 bases and J 5 bases; bases outside gene matches: 4. The CDR3 is made up of 12 amino acids. The CDR3 loop reads CASRHRGDEQYF. The DNA of the CDR3 is TGTGCCAGCAGGCACAGGGGCGACGAGCAGTACTTC.

On this clone: Additional DNA sequences in this sample encode the identical CDR3. The chain is built from TRBV27 and TRBJ1-6; TRBD1 matches at 7 bases. This CDR3 is 18 amino acids long. V dropped 2 bases and J dropped 0; count of bases not matched to a gene: 7. The germline V gene has CDR1 MNHEY and CDR2 SMNVEV (reference sequence). CDR3 region: CASSLRGLPHSYNSPLHF. The CDR3 DNA sequence: TGTGCCAGCAGTTTAAGGGGGCTGCCTCACTCCTATAATTCACCCCTCCACTTT.

This chain joins TRBV7-9 and TRBJ1-2; D gene unclear. The CDR3 has 16 amino acids. Germline CDR1 and CDR2: SEHNR and FQNEAQ (reference sequence). Between the trimmed V and J ends, which lost 3 bases and 4 bases, there was a span of 18 bases. The CDR3 region has the DNA TGTGCCAGCAGCTTCCCACCCAAGCTTCTTTCCTATGGCTACACCTTC. Amino acid sequence: CASSFPPKLLSYGYTF.

CDR3 amino acids: CSVDGAGGDEKLFF. The CDR3 DNA reads as TGCAGCGTTGACGGAGCGGGGGGAGATGAAAAACTGTTTTTT. V gene TRBV29-1 combines with J gene TRBJ1-4; D perhaps matches TRBD1 (5 bases). Trimming pared 3 bases from V and 6 bases from J, leaving 14 bases between. The CDR3 runs 14 residues. Germline loops: CDR1 SQVTM, CDR2 ANQGSEA.

V and J are TRBV25-1 and TRBJ1-1, with D perhaps matching TRBD1 (5 bases). The CDR3 is 14 residues long. CDR1 is MGHDK and CDR2 is SYGVNS in the germline V gene. The V and J ends lost 2 bases and 1 base respectively, with 8 bases between them. The CDR3 spells CASSEPDRNTEAFF. As DNA, the CDR3 is TGTGCCAGCAGTGAACCCGACAGGAACACTGAAGCTTTCTTT.

The chain links TRBV5-4 to TRBJ2-5, with 10 bases aligning to TRBD1. Germline V gene data show CDR1 as SGHNT and CDR2 as YYREEE (reference sequence). CDR3 length: 16 residues. Trimming at V came to 2 bases and at J to 1 base, leaving 5 bases not matched to a gene. The CDR3: CASSLPGTGAQETQYF. The CDR3 region has the DNA TGTGCCAGCAGCTTACCCGGGACAGGGGCCCAAGAGACCCAGTACTTC.

The chain links TRBV5-1 to TRBJ2-3; 12 positions match TRBD2. Germline-derived CDR1 and CDR2 are SGHRS and YFSETQ. This CDR3 comprises 20 residues. Trimming removed 0 bases from V and 0 bases from J; junction bases left unmatched: 11. The CDR3 region is CASSLATSGGLPASTDTQYF. DNA of the CDR3: TGCGCCAGCAGCTTGGCAACTAGCGGGGGGTTACCGGCTAGCACAGATACGCAGTATTTT.

Remarks on this clone: Relative to the germline gene, one junction end is altered; a read error may explain this. The chain carries TRBV7-9 and TRBJ2-3, with TRBD1 identical over 9 bases. The CDR3 sequence is 16 residues long. CDR1 and CDR2 (germline): SEHNR, FQNEAQ (reference sequence). The CDR3 DNA reads as TGTGCCAGCAGCTTAGGAGGAGACATCGGGGACAGGGATCCTCTTTTT. Its protein product is CASSLGGDIGDRDPLF.